This T cell receptor (beta chain) was captured by sequencing in a study of cytomegalovirus exposure and HLA in healthy donors. From germline, CDR1 is SGHNT and CDR2 YYREEE (reference sequence). The V end lost 0 bases, the J end lost 4 bases, and 5 bases lay between the germline ends. The CDR3 spans 13 residues. Broader study findings: Roughly uniform sequencing depth across donors was assumed, possibly incorrectly. Some highly shared sequence variants likely arose as a pipeline artifact. Immune exposure information available was restricted to CMV serostatus.

Remarks on this clone: As yet, its antigen is unknown.

With 60 Vbeta and 13 Jbeta primers, the PCR was carried out. Here immunoSEQ multiplex PCR was the method, and the copy in TCRdb shows in-frame clones only, minus some. The sample holds approximately 120,000 clones, roughly 69% seen once. This chain links TRBV5-4 with TRBJ1-5; no firm D call. The source of this sequence is a woman aged 70-85 years in good health and CMV-seropositive. Specimen: PBMCs. The CDR3 nucleotides are TGTGCCAGCAGCTTGGACAGTAATCAGCCCCAGCATTTT. It is translated as CASSLDSNQPQHF.